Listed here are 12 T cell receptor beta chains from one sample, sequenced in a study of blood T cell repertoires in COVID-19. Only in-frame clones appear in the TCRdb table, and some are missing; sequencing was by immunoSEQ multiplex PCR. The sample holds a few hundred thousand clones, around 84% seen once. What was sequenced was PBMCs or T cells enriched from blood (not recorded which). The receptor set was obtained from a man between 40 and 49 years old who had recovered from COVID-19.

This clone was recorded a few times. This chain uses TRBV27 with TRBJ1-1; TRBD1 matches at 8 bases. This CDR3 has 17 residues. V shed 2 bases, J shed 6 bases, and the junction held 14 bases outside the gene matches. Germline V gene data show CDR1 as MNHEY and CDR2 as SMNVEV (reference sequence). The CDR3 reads CASSLERTGREVSEAFF. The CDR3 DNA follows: TGTGCCAGCAGTTTAGAGCGGACAGGGAGGGAGGTCTCTGAAGCTTTCTTT.

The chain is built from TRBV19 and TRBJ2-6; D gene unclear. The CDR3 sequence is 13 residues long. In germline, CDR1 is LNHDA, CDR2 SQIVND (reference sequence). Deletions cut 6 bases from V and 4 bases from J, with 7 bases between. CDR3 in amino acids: CASRVGGANVLTF. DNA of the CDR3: TGTGCCAGTAGGGTCGGGGGGGCCAACGTCCTGACTTTC.

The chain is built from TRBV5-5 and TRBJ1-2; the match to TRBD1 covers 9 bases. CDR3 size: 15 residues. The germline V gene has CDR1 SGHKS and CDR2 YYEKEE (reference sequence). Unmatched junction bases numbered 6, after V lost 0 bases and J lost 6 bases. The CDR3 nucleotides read TGTGCCAGCAGCTTGGCGGACAGGGGTTGGGATGGCTACACCTTC. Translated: CASSLADRGWDGYTF.

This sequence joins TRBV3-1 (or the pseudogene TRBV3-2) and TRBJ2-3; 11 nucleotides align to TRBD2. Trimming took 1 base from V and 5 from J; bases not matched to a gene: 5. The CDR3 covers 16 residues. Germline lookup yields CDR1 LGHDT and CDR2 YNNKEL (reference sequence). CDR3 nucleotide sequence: TGTGCCAGCAGCCAAGGGGTAGCGGGGGGGCAAGATACGCAGTATTTT. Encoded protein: CASSQGVAGGQDTQYF.

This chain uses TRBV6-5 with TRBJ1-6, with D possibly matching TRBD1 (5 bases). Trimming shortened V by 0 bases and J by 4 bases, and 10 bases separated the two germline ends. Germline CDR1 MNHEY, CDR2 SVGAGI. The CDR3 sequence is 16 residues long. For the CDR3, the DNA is TGTGCCAGCAGTTACTCGGTGGACATATATAATTCACCCCTCCACTTT. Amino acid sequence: CASSYSVDIYNSPLHF.

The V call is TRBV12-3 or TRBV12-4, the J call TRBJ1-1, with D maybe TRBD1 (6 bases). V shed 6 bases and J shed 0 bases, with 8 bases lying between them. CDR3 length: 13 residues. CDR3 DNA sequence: TGTGCCAGCAGCGGACAGATGAACACTGAAGCTTTCTTT. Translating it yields CASSGQMNTEAFF.

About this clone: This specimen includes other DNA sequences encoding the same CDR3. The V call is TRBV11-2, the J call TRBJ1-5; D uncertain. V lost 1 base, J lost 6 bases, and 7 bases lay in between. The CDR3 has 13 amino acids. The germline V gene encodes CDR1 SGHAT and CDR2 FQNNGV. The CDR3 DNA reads TGTGCCAGCAGCTTAGGGGGAGGTCAGCCCCAGCATTTT. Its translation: CASSLGGGQPQHF.

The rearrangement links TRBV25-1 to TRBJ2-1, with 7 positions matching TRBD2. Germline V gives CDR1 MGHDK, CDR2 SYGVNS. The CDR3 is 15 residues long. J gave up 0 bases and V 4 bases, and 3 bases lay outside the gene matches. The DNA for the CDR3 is TGTGCCAGCAGTGTTCTAGCGGACTCCTACAATGAGCAGTTCTTC. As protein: CASSVLADSYNEQFF.

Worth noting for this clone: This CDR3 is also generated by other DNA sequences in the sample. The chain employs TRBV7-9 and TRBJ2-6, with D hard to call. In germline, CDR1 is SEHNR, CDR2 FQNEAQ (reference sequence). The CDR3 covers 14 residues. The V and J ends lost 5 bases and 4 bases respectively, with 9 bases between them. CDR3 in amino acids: CASSPGSGANVLTF. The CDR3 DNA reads TGTGCCAGCAGCCCCGGGTCCGGGGCCAACGTCCTGACTTTC.

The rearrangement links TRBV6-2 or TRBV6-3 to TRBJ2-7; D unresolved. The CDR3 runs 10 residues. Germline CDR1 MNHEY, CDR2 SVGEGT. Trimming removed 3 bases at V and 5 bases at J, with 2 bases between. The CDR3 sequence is CASSYNEQYF. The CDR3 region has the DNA TGTGCCAGCAGTTATAACGAGCAGTACTTC.

The CDR3 spells CASSQDEGGEHYGYTF. In nucleotides, the CDR3 is TGTGCCAGCAGCCAAGATGAGGGGGGGGAACACTATGGCTACACCTTC. The chain employs TRBV4-2 and TRBJ1-2, with TRBD1 as a possible D gene (6 bases). Germline V gene data show CDR1 as LGHNA and CDR2 as YNFKEQ. This CDR3 is built from 16 residues. Trimming took 0 bases from V and 3 from J, leaving 14 bases between them.

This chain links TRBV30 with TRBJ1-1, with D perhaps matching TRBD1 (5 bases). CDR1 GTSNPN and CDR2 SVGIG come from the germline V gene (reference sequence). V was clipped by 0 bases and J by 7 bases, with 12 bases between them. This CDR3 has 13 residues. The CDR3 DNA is TGTGCCTGGAGTGTAGGGGTTCTGGTTGAAGCTTTCTTT. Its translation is CAWSVGVLVEAFF.